Listed below are T cell receptor beta chains from one sample, sequenced in a study of CD4 T cells in relation to SARS-CoV-2 and coronaviruses. Here immunoSEQ multiplex PCR was the method, and the copy in TCRdb shows in-frame clones only, minus some. In the table there are about 64,000 clones, 94% of which are singletons. Sequenced input: naive CD4+ T cells from PBMCs. The receptors were sampled from a human donor in good health. Each CDR3 is given with its conserved first and last residue. Each record gives: clone size, D gene, CDR3 length, J gene, V gene, CDR3 protein, CDR3 DNA. A D gene is named only where the DNA matches it firmly. Not every row has a clone size; where given, it reads once, few, many or a size class.

-	TRBD2	19	TRBJ2-1	TRBV7-3	CASSYGTSGRAGRANEQFF	TGTGCCAGCAGCTATGGAACTAGCGGGAGGGCCGGGAGGGCCAATGAGCAGTTCTTC
-	TRBD1	15	TRBJ1-2	TRBV23-1	CASMLRDSDNYGYTF	TGCGCCAGCATGCTCCGGGACAGCGATAACTATGGCTACACCTTC
few	-	15	TRBJ1-3	TRBV15	CATSRDFGSGNTIYF	TGTGCCACCAGCAGAGATTTTGGCTCTGGAAACACCATATATTTT
-	TRBD1	16	TRBJ1-2	TRBV15	CATSRAPRQGGSGYTF	TGTGCCACCAGCAGAGCACCCCGACAGGGTGGCAGTGGCTACACCTTC
once	TRBD1	15	TRBJ2-3	TRBV29-1	CSVAQGQTSTDTQYF	TGCAGCGTGGCACAGGGACAGACTAGCACAGATACGCAGTATTTT
-	TRBD1	15	TRBJ2-5	TRBV3-1/TRBV3-2	CASSHRDSTLGTQYF	TGTGCCAGCAGCCACCGGGACAGCACCTTGGGGACCCAGTACTTC
-	-	12	TRBJ2-3	TRBV30	CASTQKTDTQYF	TGTGCCTCCACACAGAAGACAGATACGCAGTATTTT
-	TRBD1	15	TRBJ1-4	TRBV28	CASSRQGATNEKLFF	TGTGCCAGCAGTCGACAGGGCGCAACTAATGAAAAACTGTTTTTT
-	TRBD2	15	TRBJ2-1	TRBV18	CASPSTGTSNNEQFF	TGTGCCAGCCCATCCACCGGGACTAGCAACAATGAGCAGTTCTTC
-	TRBD1	15	TRBJ1-4	TRBV28	CASSLGGGYSEKLFF	TGTGCCAGCAGTTTGGGAGGGGGCTACAGTGAAAAACTGTTTTTT
-	-	16	TRBJ2-7	TRBV3-1/TRBV3-2	CASSQVPSGRAYEQYF	TGTGCCAGCAGCCAAGTTCCCAGCGGGCGGGCCTACGAGCAGTACTTC
few	-	13	TRBJ1-6	TRBV7-3	CATSQLYNSPLHF	TGTGCCACCTCCCAACTGTATAATTCACCCCTCCACTTT
-	-	14	TRBJ1-4	TRBV6-5	CASSPGRTNEKLFF	TGTGCCAGCAGTCCAGGGAGGACTAATGAAAAACTGTTTTTT
-	-	14	TRBJ1-6	TRBV7-3	CASSAQGGTSPLHF	TGTGCCAGCAGCGCACAGGGTGGGACTTCACCCCTCCACTTT